This TCR beta chain was captured in a study of shared T cell receptors in the human thymus. Assay used: immunoSEQ multiplex PCR; TCRdb lists only in-frame clones, some missing. The sample lists 700,000 to 750,000 clones; 75% to 90% were seen once. This clone has just a few counts. This sample also appeared in a second study, on human thymus T cells. From that second work: From resections taken during corrective heart surgery, the thymus tissue was obtained.

The sequence came from a girl under three years old with a congenital heart defect. The sample consisted of thymocytes.

CDR3 sequence reads: CASGLQNSNQPQHF. The CDR3 region has the DNA TGTGCTAGTGGTTTGCAAAACTCCAATCAGCCCCAGCATTTT. J is TRBJ1-5 and V is TRBV12-5; D gene uncertain. CDR1 and CDR2 from the germline V gene are LGHNT and FRNRAP. The V and J ends lost 2 bases and 3 bases respectively, with 8 bases between them. The CDR3 extends over 14 amino acids.